The rows below give T cell receptor beta chains drawn from one sample of a study of blood T cell repertoires in COVID-19. Generated by immunoSEQ multiplex PCR, the TCRdb table keeps only in-frame clones and is missing some. Altogether some 100,000 clones are present, around 90% being singletons, with the ten largest covering roughly 8.1%. Material for sequencing was peripheral blood. Receptors originate from a woman in her 70s with acute or convalescent COVID-19. Both conserved end residues are part of each CDR3. The D gene is left open where the match is weak. The listing skips clone size in some rows; elsewhere it reads once, few, many or a size class.

J	V	size	D	CDR3	DNA
TRBJ2-3	TRBV9	NA	NA	CASSVAGGSADTQYF	TGTGCCAGCAGCGTAGCCGGGGGTAGCGCAGATACGCAGTATTTT
TRBJ1-1	TRBV19	NA	NA	CASSRSYMNTEAFF	TGTGCCAGTAGTCGGAGCTACATGAACACTGAAGCTTTCTTT
TRBJ1-2	TRBV3-1/TRBV3-2	once	NA	CASSQERGGYTF	TGTGCCAGCAGCCAAGAAAGGGGGGGCTACACCTTC
TRBJ1-1	TRBV6-5	NA	NA	CASRDSLNTEAFF	TGTGCCAGCAGGGACAGTCTGAACACTGAAGCTTTCTTT
TRBJ1-4	TRBV19	NA	TRBD1	CASSKEGALHREKLFF	TGTGCCAGTAGTAAGGAGGGGGCCCTGCATCGTGAAAAACTGTTTTTT
TRBJ2-7	TRBV7-2	NA	NA	CASSLKPRLSYEQYF	TGTGCCAGCAGCTTAAAACCCAGGTTATCCTACGAGCAGTACTTC
TRBJ2-7	TRBV18	NA	NA	CASSLAGQYEQYF	TGTGCCAGCTCACTAGCCGGACAGTACGAGCAGTACTTC
TRBJ1-4	TRBV5-1	once	TRBD1	CASSLTGGGNEKLFF	TGCGCCAGCAGCCTCACAGGGGGCGGAAATGAAAAACTGTTTTTT
TRBJ1-5	TRBV5-5	NA	TRBD1	CASSLAGTGYNQPQHF	TGTGCCAGCAGCTTGGCCGGGACAGGGTACAATCAGCCCCAGCATTTT
TRBJ1-4	TRBV9	NA	TRBD1	CASSKTQGATNEKLFF	TGTGCCAGCAGCAAGACACAGGGGGCTACTAATGAAAAACTGTTTTTT
TRBJ1-5	TRBV4-1	NA	NA	CASSQHQVLQPQHF	TGCGCCAGCAGCCAACACCAGGTACTGCAGCCCCAGCATTTT
TRBJ2-7	TRBV29-1	NA	NA	CSVDRGYEQYF	TGCAGCGTTGACAGGGGTTACGAGCAGTACTTC
TRBJ2-3	TRBV6-5	NA	NA	CASSDRPSTDTQYF	TGTGCCTCGTCTGACAGACCTAGCACAGATACGCAGTATTTT
TRBJ1-5	TRBV27	NA	NA	CASSQTTRYQPQHF	TGTGCCAGCAGCCAAACGACAAGATATCAGCCCCAGCATTTT
TRBJ2-2	TRBV9	NA	TRBD1	CASSPQGDTGELFF	TGTGCCAGCAGCCCCCAGGGGGACACCGGGGAGCTGTTTTTT
TRBJ1-6	TRBV14	NA	TRBD1	CASSQRTGSNSPLHF	TGTGCCAGCAGCCAACGGACAGGGAGTAATTCACCCCTCCACTTT
TRBJ1-1	TRBV6-5	NA	NA	CASSKPGLKNTEAFF	TGTGCCAGCAGTAAACCGGGACTTAAGAACACTGAAGCTTTCTTT
TRBJ2-5	TRBV9	NA	NA	CASSNRDTSSETQYF	TGTGCCAGCAGCAACCGGGACACCTCGAGCGAGACCCAGTACTTC
TRBJ2-7	TRBV4-1	NA	TRBD2	CASSQDPPRTSATYEQYF	TGCGCCAGCAGCCAAGATCCCCCTCGGACTAGCGCCACCTACGAGCAGTACTTC
TRBJ2-7	TRBV6-5	NA	TRBD1	CASSKTGGVDEQYF	TGTGCCAGCAGTAAGACAGGGGGCGTCGACGAGCAGTACTTC
TRBJ2-7	TRBV19	NA	TRBD2	CASSARDYRWEQYF	TGTGCCAGTAGTGCCCGGGACTACAGGTGGGAGCAGTACTTC
TRBJ2-7	TRBV5-1	NA	TRBD1	CASSLLLGQNYEQYF	TGCGCCAGCAGCTTGCTTCTGGGACAGAACTACGAGCAGTACTTC
TRBJ1-1	TRBV3-1/TRBV3-2	NA	NA	CASSQGSWGVFF	TGTGCCAGCAGCCAAGGTTCCTGGGGGGTTTTCTTT